This TCR beta chain comes out of a study of blood T cell repertoires in COVID-19. The authors' processing: Amplification of reference gene primers was used by the study to estimate nucleated cell counts. Some clones are missing from TCRdb's copy, which holds only in-frame ones; the method was immunoSEQ multiplex PCR. That table furnishes V, J and clone size, whereas the DNA furnished D and trimming. The repertoire holds 150,000 to 200,000 clones, with around 83% as singletons. Between the trimmed V and J ends, which lost 3 bases and 8 bases, there was a span of 10 bases. There are 13 residues in the CDR3. Germline lookup yields CDR1 MNHEY and CDR2 SMNVEV (reference sequence).

The source of this sequence is an elderly woman in a cohort sampled during active or convalescent COVID-19. The rearrangement links TRBV27 to TRBJ1-4; D possibly corresponds to TRBD1 (5 bases). The specimen was peripheral blood. The CDR3 DNA follows: TGTGCCAGCAGTTTGGGACTTCTGGAAAAACTGTTTTTT. Its protein product is CASSLGLLEKLFF.